This section outlines one TCR beta chain sequence together with its context. Its target is not known. This CDR3 comprises 15 residues. After removal of 4 bases from V and 1 base from J, the junction contained 9 bases not matched to a gene. Looked up from germline, CDR1 is GTSNPN and CDR2 is SVGIG (reference sequence). The PCR had 60 Vbeta and 13 Jbeta primers. Sequenced by immunoSEQ multiplex PCR; TCRdb stores in-frame clones only, minus some. The repertoire holds roughly 93,000 clones, with about 74% as singletons. The data originate from a study of cytomegalovirus exposure and HLA in healthy donors. The study, taken as a whole, reports: In vitro checks showed that three CMV-associated chains really do target CMV antigens. Data from an earlier analysis indicated that most TCR beta V segments were productive either about 87% or about 30% of the time. Later analysis found that TCR beta chains associated with HLA were more clonally expanded than other, equally common chains.

This sequence joins TRBV30 and TRBJ1-1; 7 nucleotides align to TRBD1. The sequencing input was PBMCs. This receptor was identified in a male donor in good health and CMV-seronegative. CDR3 sequence: CAWNPGGFANTEAFF. The CDR3 DNA is TGTGCCTGGAACCCAGGGGGTTTCGCGAACACTGAAGCTTTCTTT.